This entry features one TCR beta chain sequence. The antigen is undetermined. The PCR ran on 60 Vbeta and 13 Jbeta primers. Sequencing was performed with immunoSEQ multiplex PCR; in TCRdb, only in-frame clones are kept and a portion is missing. The sample contains around 200,000 clones, 75% to 85% of which appear only once. This specimen belongs to a study of cytomegalovirus exposure and HLA in healthy donors. Study-level results: In vitro, three CMV-associated chains proved specific for CMV antigens. The study carried out a later analysis of TCR beta sequences. It associated approximately 17,000 of them with specific HLA alleles at a false discovery rate of 0.05.

Those who donated were healthy bone marrow donors. The CDR3 sequence is 13 residues long. V lost 4 bases, J lost 4 bases, and 11 bases lay in between. Germline CDR1 reads SGHTA; CDR2 reads FQGNSA. The rearrangement uses TRBV7-2 and TRBJ2-7; D remains ambiguous. The sequenced material came from PBMCs. This receptor was identified in a woman between 18 and 29 years old in good health and CMV-seronegative. The CDR3 region is CASSSPMRYEQYF. In DNA form, the CDR3 reads TGTGCCAGCAGCTCCCCTATGCGATACGAGCAGTACTTC.